There are a few counts of the clone carrying this TCR beta chain. The antigen is undetermined. Time point here: late sampling 161 to 241 days after vaccination in a few convalescent patients. As for treatment: approximately 11-day PBMC culture with coronavirus spike peptide pools or control peptides (ViraFEST assay). ViraFEST used peptide pools to expand antigen-specific T cells before TCR sequencing. Researchers reported culturing a few million PBMCs per well with 9.5 to 10 IU/ml IL-2 and around 9.4 ug/ml peptide pools. This sample is part of a study of vaccination and CD4 T cells after COVID-19. The Oncomine TCR Beta short-read assay sequenced DNA from cultured CD4+ T cells. Using its own MiXCR run on the PCR reads, TCRdb lists one record per CDR3 protein. The data show 20,000 to 25,000 distinct CDR3 sequences, approximately 32% seen once. The germline CDR1 and CDR2 sequences are DFQATT and SNEGSKA (reference sequence). The CDR3 is 14 residues long. V trimming: 6 bases; J trimming: 5 bases; junction bases outside the gene matches: 8.

The chain carries TRBV20-1 and TRBJ2-7; 12 bases line up with TRBD2. The sequences come from CD4+ T cells from blood, cultured in vitro, collected about 7 months after SARS-CoV-2 vaccination. The receptor was derived from a human donor who had recovered from COVID-19. The CDR3 DNA reads TGCAGTGCCACGCTAGCGGGAGGGCCCGACGAGCAGTACTTC. Amino acids: CSATLAGGPDEQYF.